The 29 T cell receptor beta chains in this list originate from one sample, sequenced in a study of T cells in Graves' hyperthyroidism and ophthalmopathy. From RNA transcripts, TCR beta CDR3 regions were amplified. The primer set for the first-round RT-PCR of the TCR CDR3 was HTBI. TCRdb analysed the multiplex PCR reads with MiXCR anew, one entry per CDR3 protein. The table has about half a million distinct CDR3 sequences, 22% seen once. The sequencing sample was made of blood. These TCRs come from a woman in her 70s with Graves' ophthalmopathy.

In its sample, this clonotype was seen many times. The J gene is TRBJ2-3, the V gene TRBV20-1, with D perhaps matching TRBD2 (6 bases). Trimming took off 5 bases at V and 4 bases at J, with 13 bases between the two ends. The length of the CDR3 is 13 residues. The germline V gene has CDR1 DFQATT and CDR2 SNEGSKA (reference sequence). The CDR3: CSASSVSPDTQYF. The CDR3 bases are TGCAGTGCTTCTAGCGTCTCCCCAGATACGCAGTATTTT.

The chain carries TRBV29-1 and TRBJ1-2; a weak D match, TRBD1 (6 bases). The V end was cut by 4 bases, the J end by 2 bases, with 11 bases between. This CDR3 has 13 residues. Germline assignment: CDR1 SQVTM and CDR2 ANQGSEA. The DNA for the CDR3 is TGCAGCGTTGGGGCAGGGGAGAACTATGGCTACACCTTC. Translated: CSVGAGENYGYTF.

J is TRBJ2-3 and V is TRBV6-2 or TRBV6-3; unclear D gene. Germline V gives CDR1 MNHEY, CDR2 SVGEGT. The CDR3 loop spans 17 amino acids. The V and J ends lost 4 bases and 2 bases respectively, with 19 bases between them. CDR3 bases: TGTGCCAGCAGTTCTGCTGGTCTAGTACTAAACACAGATACGCAGTATTTT. Amino acids: CASSSAGLVLNTDTQYF.

The J gene is TRBJ2-1, the V gene TRBV18; D is possibly TRBD1 (6 bases). V shed 3 bases and J shed 7 bases, with 13 bases lying between them. CDR3 length: 14 amino acids. CDR1 KGHSH and CDR2 LQKENI come from the germline V gene. CDR3 sequence reads: CASSPRQAVNEQFF. CDR3 nucleotide sequence: TGTGCCAGCTCACCGAGACAGGCAGTAAATGAGCAGTTCTTC.

This clonotype has just a few counts. The genes are TRBV29-1 and TRBJ2-1; tentatively, D is TRBD1 (5 bases). Per the germline V gene, CDR1 is SQVTM and CDR2 is ANQGSEA. V was cut by 2 bases and J by 4 bases, with 15 bases left in between. The CDR3 length is 15 residues. DNA for the CDR3: TGCAGCGTTGAATTGGCAGGGATGGGATACAATGAGCAGTTCTTC. Residues: CSVELAGMGYNEQFF.

The rearrangement joins TRBV7-8 to TRBJ2-1; 9 nucleotides line up with TRBD2. The V gene end was trimmed by 3 bases and the J gene end by 7 bases; junction bases not matched to a gene: 7. Per the germline V gene, CDR1 is SGHVS and CDR2 is FQNEAQ. The CDR3 loop spans 15 amino acids. The CDR3 loop reads CASSLGGRGLNEQFF. The CDR3 DNA follows: TGTGCCAGCAGCTTGGGCGGGAGGGGGTTGAATGAGCAGTTCTTC. The full variable domain, completed using reference TRBV7-8 and TRBJ2-1, is GAGVSQSPRYKVAKRGQDVALRCDPISGHVSLFWYQQALGQGPEFLTYFQNEAQLDKSGLPSDRFFAERPEGSVSTLKIQRTQQEDSAVYLCASSLGGRGLNEQFFGPGTRLTVL.

Many counts were recorded for this clonotype. The V gene is TRBV6-2 or TRBV6-3, the J gene TRBJ2-5, with TRBD2 identical over 11 bases. There are 17 residues in the CDR3. The germline V gene encodes CDR1 MNHEY and CDR2 SVGEGT. The V and J ends lost 8 bases and 7 bases, in that order; junction bases with no gene match: 18. The CDR3 DNA follows: TGTGCCAGCCGCCGACAGGGCGCCGGGACTAGCGGTGGGACCCAGTACTTC. Its translation is CASRRQGAGTSGGTQYF.

This chain joins TRBV10-1 and TRBJ2-1; D is unresolved. The germline V gene has CDR1 WNHNN and CDR2 SYGVQD (reference sequence). Trimming stripped 1 base from V and 5 bases from J, with 6 bases between. This CDR3 spans 13 amino acids. In DNA, the CDR3 is TGCGCCAGCAGTGAGTGGGGTGACAATGAGCAGTTCTTC. This encodes CASSEWGDNEQFF.

This clonotype was detected only a few times. The chain recombines TRBV6-1 with TRBJ1-1; unclear D gene. Trimming shortened V by 6 bases and J by 5 bases, and 7 bases separated the two germline ends. This CDR3 has 11 amino acids. Germline CDR1 is MNHNS and CDR2 is SASEGT. The CDR3 DNA follows: TGTGCCAGCAGGTATTTGACTGAAGCTTTCTTT. Translated: CASRYLTEAFF.

This clonotype was found many times. The chain joins TRBV9 to TRBJ2-5, with 8 positions matching TRBD2. V was pared by 4 bases and J by 4 bases, with 6 bases of the junction left unmatched. This CDR3 has 14 residues. CDR1 SGDLS and CDR2 YYNGEE come from the germline V gene. CDR3 sequence: CASSPPGGPETQYF. The CDR3 DNA follows: TGTGCCAGCAGCCCCCCGGGAGGGCCAGAGACCCAGTACTTC.

This clonotype appeared a few times. The gene calls are TRBV6-1 and TRBJ2-4, with TRBD1 identical over 8 bases. This CDR3 region has 14 residues. Trimming took 5 bases from V and 7 from J; bases not matched to a gene: 7. Per germline, CDR1 MNHNS and CDR2 SASEGT. The CDR3 here is CASSQGTGRNIQYF. In nucleotides, the CDR3 is TGTGCCAGCAGTCAAGGGACAGGTCGGAACATTCAGTACTTC.

This clonotype was counted ten times or more. The chain uses TRBV6-1 and TRBJ1-1; D gene ambiguous. CDR1 is MNHNS, CDR2 SASEGT, per germline. The CDR3 has 13 amino acids. Trimming left V 7 bases short and J 0 bases short, with 9 bases between. The CDR3 DNA sequence: TGTGCCAGCAAAGGGCTATTGAACACTGAAGCTTTCTTT. As protein: CASKGLLNTEAFF.

This clonotype was counted many times. The chain is built from TRBV28 and TRBJ2-1; weak D call: TRBD2 (6 bases). This CDR3 region has 15 residues. From germline, CDR1 is MDHEN and CDR2 SYDVKM. V lost 5 bases to trimming and J lost 0 bases, with 11 bases between them. The CDR3, as DNA: TGTGCCAGCAGTCCGCGGGGATACTCCTACAATGAGCAGTTCTTC. This gives the protein CASSPRGYSYNEQFF.

This chain links TRBV12-5 with TRBJ1-5; D unresolved. The CDR3 covers 14 residues. CDR1 LGHNT and CDR2 FRNRAP come from the germline V gene. Trimming cost V 3 bases and J 4 bases, with 10 bases left between them. The CDR3, as DNA: TGTGCTAGTGGTTTAACGTGGGGTAATCAGCCCCAGCATTTT. Amino acids: CASGLTWGNQPQHF.

This clonotype was seen many times. J is TRBJ2-1 and V is TRBV5-1; tentative D call: TRBD2 (7 bases). Trimming took 0 bases from V and 7 from J, leaving 11 bases between them. CDR3 length equals 14 residues. CDR1 SGHRS and CDR2 YFSETQ come from the germline V gene. CDR3 nucleotides: TGCGCCAGCAGCTTGGGGGAGGGGGAGAATGAGCAGTTCTTC. This sequence encodes CASSLGEGENEQFF.

A note on this clonotype: A much larger clone sits a single nucleotide away, making a read error possible. It is likely a read error, because the conserved phenylalanine at the end of the CDR3 is missing. This chain connects TRBV28 to TRBJ1-5, with a possible D match to TRBD1 (6 bases). With 6 bases removed from V and 9 bases from J, the gap between germline ends came to 21 bases. The CDR3 loop spans 15 amino acids. CDR1 is MDHEN and CDR2 is SYDVKM in the germline V gene. In DNA form, the CDR3 reads TGTGCCAGCAGCGTCGTTACAGGGATTGTTCCGCCCCAGCATCTT. The encoded protein is CASSVVTGIVPPQHL.

This clonotype appeared once. V and J are TRBV5-1 and TRBJ2-7; a weak D match, TRBD2 (6 bases). V was trimmed by 4 bases and J by 0 bases, leaving 11 bases between them. The CDR3 loop spans 14 amino acids. Per the germline V gene, CDR1 is SGHRS and CDR2 is YFSETQ. CDR3: CASSIGGVSYEQYF. In nucleotides, the CDR3 is TGCGCCAGCAGCATCGGGGGAGTCTCCTACGAGCAGTACTTC.

The sample holds many counts of this clonotype. The rearrangement uses TRBV20-1 and TRBJ1-2, with D perhaps matching TRBD1 (5 bases). This CDR3 has 14 amino acids. V was cut by 1 base and J by 3 bases, with 12 bases left in between. From germline, CDR1 is DFQATT and CDR2 SNEGSKA (reference sequence). In DNA form, the CDR3 reads TGCAGTGCTAGAGGGGACCTCGGGGACTATGGCTACACCTTC. Amino acids: CSARGDLGDYGYTF.

The chain links TRBV19 to TRBJ2-2; D call uncertain. Germline CDR1 is LNHDA and CDR2 is SQIVND (reference sequence). Trimming removed 6 bases from V and 1 base from J, with 9 bases in between. This CDR3 comprises 14 residues. The CDR3 coding sequence is TGTGCCAGTAGGTCGGAATTGAACACCGGGGAGCTGTTTTTT. Protein sequence: CASRSELNTGELFF.

The sample holds a few counts of this clonotype. The gene calls are TRBV20-1 and TRBJ2-3, with D perhaps TRBD2 (6 bases). The CDR3 is 14 amino acids. Per germline, CDR1 DFQATT and CDR2 SNEGSKA (reference sequence). The germline V and J ends were trimmed by 3 bases and 3 bases, with 13 bases remaining between them. CDR3 loop: CSASGAGRTDTQYF. The CDR3 nucleotides read TGCAGTGCTAGCGGGGCGGGAAGGACAGATACGCAGTATTTT.

This clonotype has only a few counts. The DNA for the CDR3 is TGTGCCAGCAGCTCGCATTTCTACAATGAGCAGTTCTTC. It yields the protein CASSSHFYNEQFF. The V and J genes are TRBV5-6 and TRBJ2-1, with unresolved D. Germline CDR1 SGHDT, CDR2 YYEEEE. The CDR3 has 13 residues. Trimming cost V 3 bases and J 3 bases, with 7 bases left between them.

This clonotype was found many times. The rearrangement uses TRBV24-1 and TRBJ2-5, with 7 positions matching TRBD2. The ends lost 4 bases at V and 3 bases at J; junction bases unmatched: 7. The CDR3 length is 15 residues. Germline loops: CDR1 KGHDR, CDR2 SFDVKD. CDR3 protein: CATSEAGNPKETQYF. The CDR3 nucleotides are TGTGCCACCAGTGAAGCGGGGAACCCCAAAGAGACCCAGTACTTC.

Many counts were recorded for this clonotype. V gene TRBV2 combines with J gene TRBJ1-1; no firm D call. The CDR3 extends over 14 amino acids. Germline V gene lookup returns CDR1 SNHLY and CDR2 FYNNEI. Trimming took 7 bases from V and 1 from J, leaving 13 bases between them. CDR3 protein: CASTMGNWNTEAFF. The CDR3 nucleotides are TGTGCCAGCACCATGGGCAATTGGAACACTGAAGCTTTCTTT.

As for this clonotype: A read error is possible here, since a much larger clone lies one base away. V is TRBV2 and J is TRBJ2-1; D is unclear. Germline values: CDR1 SNHLY, CDR2 FYNNEI. The length of the CDR3 is 14 residues. CDR3 region: CASSATLSYNERFF. The DNA of the CDR3 is TGTGCCAGCAGTGCGACGCTTTCCTACAATGAGCGGTTCTTC.

V is TRBV30 and J is TRBJ2-5; 10 bases are a match to TRBD1. Germline V gene sequence: CDR1 GTSNPN, CDR2 SVGIG (reference sequence). CDR3 length: 15 residues. V lost 0 bases, J lost 5 bases, and 6 bases stayed unmatched. The CDR3: CAWSVDRGLGETQYF. For the CDR3, the DNA is TGTGCCTGGAGTGTAGACAGGGGGCTAGGGGAGACCCAGTACTTC.

The genes are TRBV5-6 and TRBJ1-1; D ambiguous. Germline assignment: CDR1 SGHDT and CDR2 YYEEEE. The CDR3 runs 14 residues. V was clipped by 5 bases and J by 4 bases, with 15 bases between them. For the CDR3, the DNA is TGTGCCAGCAGTGGTATCAGCAGCGGCACTGAAGCTTTCTTT. Protein: CASSGISSGTEAFF. The whole variable domain, filled in from reference TRBV5-6 and TRBJ1-1, reads DAGVTQSPTHLIKTRGQQVTLRCSPKSGHDTVSWYQQALGQGPQFIFQYYEEEERQRGNFPDRFSGHQFPNYSSELNVNALLLGDSALYLCASSGISSGTEAFFGQGTRLTVV.

This clonotype was seen only a few times. The chain uses TRBV7-2 and TRBJ2-1; the D gene is possibly TRBD2 (6 bases). Germline-derived CDR1 and CDR2 are SGHTA and FQGNSA. This CDR3 has 17 residues. V lost 0 bases to trimming and J lost 4 bases, with 16 bases between them. The CDR3 reads CASSLAWGLGRYNEQFF. In DNA, the CDR3 is TGTGCCAGCAGCTTAGCATGGGGCCTTGGGAGGTACAATGAGCAGTTCTTC.

The rearrangement links TRBV7-6 to TRBJ2-7, with 9 bases that match TRBD2. J was trimmed by 2 bases and V by 1 base; bases with no gene match: 6. This CDR3 spans 16 amino acids. Germline CDR1 SGHVS, CDR2 FNYEAQ. The CDR3 DNA is TGTGCCAGCAGCTTAGGTTTGACTAGCGGCACCTACGAGCAGTACTTC. Its protein is CASSLGLTSGTYEQYF.

In its sample, this clonotype was seen many times. The V gene is TRBV12-3 or TRBV12-4, the J gene TRBJ2-4; 8 positions agree with TRBD1. The length of the CDR3 is 15 residues. Germline trimming cut 5 bases from V and 5 bases from J; bases unmatched to any gene: 8. The CDR3 loop is CASSDRGRLENIQYF. In DNA, the CDR3 is TGTGCCAGCAGTGACAGGGGAAGGTTGGAAAACATTCAGTACTTC.